What follows are 32 T cell receptor beta chains derived from one specimen sequenced in a study of blood T cell repertoires in COVID-19. TCRdb's table, derived via immunoSEQ multiplex PCR, lists solely in-frame clones and lacks some. The data hold about 130,000 clones, with approximately 74% observed a single time. The sample comprised peripheral blood. These receptors all come from a man in his fifties or sixties with acute or convalescent COVID-19.

This clone was seen a few times. The CDR3 DNA is TGTGCCAGCAGCCCTCTACCCGGGACTGGGATCTACAATGAGCAGTTCTTC. This sequence encodes CASSPLPGTGIYNEQFF. The genes are TRBV9 and TRBJ2-1; D perhaps matches TRBD2 (6 bases). The V gene's germline CDR1 is SGDLS and CDR2 YYNGEE. The CDR3 spans 17 residues. Trimming pared 4 bases from V and 3 bases from J, leaving 20 bases between.

CDR3 DNA: TGTGCCAGCAGCCGCGGATACGGGGAAGCGGGCACTGAAGCTTTCTTT. It codes for CASSRGYGEAGTEAFF. The V and J genes are TRBV7-9 and TRBJ1-1, with no clear D. Looked up from germline, CDR1 is SEHNR and CDR2 is FQNEAQ (reference sequence). Trimming shortened V by 5 bases and J by 4 bases, and 20 bases separated the two germline ends. This CDR3 contains 16 residues.

The genes are TRBV25-1 and TRBJ1-4; D might be TRBD1 (5 bases). Germline lookup yields CDR1 MGHDK and CDR2 SYGVNS. The CDR3 is 13 amino acids. Trimming took off 8 bases at V and 3 bases at J, with 10 bases between the two ends. The CDR3 DNA reads TGTGCCAGCCAACGGGGGGCTAATGAAAAACTGTTTTTT. Protein product: CASQRGANEKLFF. The whole variable domain, remainder taken from reference TRBV25-1 and TRBJ1-4, is EADIYQTPRYLVIGTGKKITLECSQTMGHDKMYWYQQDPGMELHLIHYSYGVNSTEKGDLSSESTVSRIRTEHFPLTLESARPSHTSQYLCASQRGANEKLFFGSGTQLSVL.

This clone has only a few counts. This chain links TRBV24-1 with TRBJ1-2, with TRBD1 matching 7 bases. CDR1 and CDR2 from the germline V gene are KGHDR and SFDVKD. This CDR3 has 16 amino acids. With V trimmed by 3 bases and J by 6 bases, 12 bases remained unmatched. In DNA form, the CDR3 reads TGTGCCACCAGTGATCATTCCAAGGGGGCGCTTGATGGCTACACCTTC. Its translation: CATSDHSKGALDGYTF.

This sequence joins TRBV24-1 and TRBJ2-3; D perhaps matches TRBD1 (5 bases). CDR3 length: 16 residues. CDR1 is KGHDR, CDR2 SFDVKD, per germline. V dropped 2 bases and J dropped 4 bases, with 15 bases sitting between them. The CDR3 is CATSDSIGTGPDTQYF. CDR3 DNA: TGTGCCACCAGTGATTCAATAGGAACAGGCCCAGATACGCAGTATTTT.

This sequence joins TRBV2 and TRBJ1-1; TRBD1 matches 7 bases. The CDR3 extends over 13 amino acids. V gave up 6 bases and J gave up 3 bases; unmatched junction bases: 4. Germline V gene sequence: CDR1 SNHLY, CDR2 FYNNEI. The CDR3 here is CASSERGHTEAFF. CDR3 DNA sequence: TGTGCCAGCAGCGAAAGGGGGCACACTGAAGCTTTCTTT.

This clone turned up a few times. The chain uses TRBV28 and TRBJ2-5; D possibly corresponds to TRBD2 (5 bases). The germline gives CDR1 MDHEN, CDR2 SYDVKM. V dropped 3 bases and J dropped 1 base, with 18 bases sitting between them. This CDR3 is built from 17 residues. CDR3 bases: TGTGCCAGCAGTTTGCCGTTTTTTGTTAGCGCCCAAGAGACCCAGTACTTC. The encoded protein is CASSLPFFVSAQETQYF.

In regard to this clone: The same CDR3 is also encoded by other DNA sequences in this sample. This chain uses TRBV5-1 with TRBJ1-1, with D possibly being TRBD1 (5 bases). Per the germline V gene, CDR1 is SGHRS and CDR2 is YFSETQ. Deletions cut 4 bases from V and 3 bases from J, with 10 bases between. There are 13 residues in the CDR3. The CDR3, as DNA: TGCGCCAGCAGCCTCCAGGGCGACACTGAAGCTTTCTTT. Translation gives CASSLQGDTEAFF.

This chain connects TRBV7-3 to TRBJ2-2; D might be TRBD1 (5 bases). The V gene lost 5 bases and the J gene lost 1 base, with 20 bases spanning the gap. This CDR3 has 18 residues. Looked up from germline, CDR1 is SGHTA and CDR2 is FQGTGA. In DNA, the CDR3 is TGTGCCAGCAGCCCTTCCCACGACAGCTTTCTGAACACCGGGGAGCTGTTTTTT. Amino acids: CASSPSHDSFLNTGELFF.

The CDR3 DNA is TGTGCCAGCAGTCTCGGACAGACCCTTATGAACACTGAAGCTTTCTTT. Residues: CASSLGQTLMNTEAFF. The rearrangement links TRBV27 to TRBJ1-1, with D perhaps TRBD1 (6 bases). CDR3 length: 16 amino acids. Germline V gene lookup returns CDR1 MNHEY and CDR2 SMNVEV (reference sequence). V lost 5 bases and J 0 bases, leaving 16 bases between the germline ends.

There are a few counts of this clone. The chain is built from TRBV27 and TRBJ1-5, with no clear D. Germline loops: CDR1 MNHEY, CDR2 SMNVEV (reference sequence). There are 15 residues in the CDR3. Trimming removed 0 bases from V and 3 bases from J, with 9 bases in between. The DNA of the CDR3 is TGTGCCAGCAGTTTATCCTCGGGGTCCAATCAGCCCCAGCATTTT. Translating it yields CASSLSSGSNQPQHF.

The sample holds one count of this clone. The genes are TRBV7-6 and TRBJ1-5, with TRBD1 as a possible D gene (5 bases). There are 14 residues in the CDR3. Germline V gene lookup returns CDR1 SGHVS and CDR2 FNYEAQ. V lost 6 bases and J 0 bases, leaving 9 bases between the germline ends. CDR3 sequence (DNA): TGTGCCAGCAGTCTTCAGGGTAGCAATCAGCCCCAGCATTTT. Translation: CASSLQGSNQPQHF.

The chain employs TRBV9 and TRBJ1-1; D may be TRBD1 (5 bases). CDR3 length: 18 amino acids. Germline V gives CDR1 SGDLS, CDR2 YYNGEE. V was trimmed by 2 bases and J by 1 base, leaving 21 bases between them. CDR3 bases: TGTGCCAGCAGCGTTAATATCGGGGGACCATCCCCGAACACTGAAGCTTTCTTT. It translates to CASSVNIGGPSPNTEAFF.

CDR3 in DNA: TGTGCCAGCCAATTAGCGGGGTCTTACAATGAGCAGTTCTTC. This sequence encodes CASQLAGSYNEQFF. The chain employs TRBV6-6 and TRBJ2-1; TRBD2 matches 8 bases. Germline trimming cut 8 bases from V and 4 bases from J; bases unmatched to any gene: 7. Germline V gene data show CDR1 as MNHNY and CDR2 as SVGAGI (reference sequence). The CDR3 extends over 14 amino acids.

V is TRBV2 and J is TRBJ2-1, with TRBD1 matching over 8 bases. The trim removed 6 bases at V and 3 bases at J, leaving 4 bases unmatched. This CDR3 comprises 14 residues. Germline CDR1 reads SNHLY; CDR2 reads FYNNEI. The CDR3 DNA reads as TGTGCCAGCAGCGCCGGGACAGGCTACAATGAGCAGTTCTTC. Its protein is CASSAGTGYNEQFF.

The chain carries TRBV6-5 and TRBJ2-1; TRBD1 agrees at 9 bases. CDR3 size: 14 residues. V dropped 5 bases and J dropped 5; count of bases not matched to a gene: 4. Germline assignment: CDR1 MNHEY and CDR2 SVGAGI. The CDR3 region is CASSPRTGDNEQFF. The CDR3 DNA is TGTGCCAGCAGTCCCCGGACAGGGGACAATGAGCAGTTCTTC.

This sequence joins TRBV30 and TRBJ2-5; maybe TRBD2 (6 bases). The CDR3 loop spans 15 amino acids. Trimming stripped 4 bases from V and 0 bases from J, with 15 bases between. Germline loops: CDR1 GTSNPN, CDR2 SVGIG (reference sequence). This CDR3 is CAWKEGAGYQETQYF. The CDR3 DNA reads TGTGCCTGGAAAGAAGGCGCGGGATACCAAGAGACCCAGTACTTC. The full variable domain, in which reference TRBV30 and TRBJ2-5 provide the parts outside the CDR3, is SQTIHQWPATLVQPVGSPLSLECTVEGTSNPNLYWYRQAAGRGLQLLFYSVGIGQISSEVPQNLSASRPQDRQFILSSKKLLLSDSGFYLCAWKEGAGYQETQYFGPGTRLLVL.

The chain recombines TRBV6-1 with TRBJ1-4; 10 bases are a match to TRBD1. The CDR3 contains 17 residues. V lost 4 bases, J lost 7 bases, and 12 bases stayed unmatched. Looked up from germline, CDR1 is MNHNS and CDR2 is SASEGT. CDR3 residues: CASSASRDRGNREKLFF. The CDR3 DNA sequence: TGTGCCAGCAGTGCTAGTAGGGACAGGGGAAATCGTGAAAAACTGTTTTTT.

In this sample, this clone turned up once. The rearrangement uses TRBV2 and TRBJ1-5; tentative D call: TRBD1 (5 bases). CDR1 is SNHLY, CDR2 FYNNEI, per germline. The ends were cut back, 10 bases at V and 3 bases at J, with 25 bases in the middle. CDR3 size: 17 residues. The CDR3 sequence is CANGEEGLASHNQPQHF. CDR3 DNA: TGTGCCAACGGGGAAGAGGGGCTAGCGTCTCACAATCAGCCCCAGCATTTT. Combining the CDR3 with reference TRBV2 and TRBJ1-5 gives the whole variable domain EPEVTQTPSHQVTQMGQEVILRCVPISNHLYFYWYRQILGQKVEFLVSFYNNEISEKSEIFDDQFSVERPDGSNFTLKIRSTKLEDSAMYFCANGEEGLASHNQPQHFGDGTRLSIL.

Only one count was recorded for this clone. The chain combines TRBV10-2 with TRBJ1-1, with D tentatively TRBD1 (6 bases). CDR3 size: 13 residues. V lost 6 bases to trimming and J lost 2 bases, with 10 bases between them. CDR1 is WSHSY, CDR2 SAAADI, per germline. This CDR3 reads CASRPGENTEAFF. The CDR3 DNA reads as TGCGCCAGCAGGCCAGGGGAAAACACTGAAGCTTTCTTT.

The gene calls are TRBV6-1 and TRBJ2-1; D gene uncertain. Germline loops: CDR1 MNHNS, CDR2 SASEGT. CDR3 size: 15 residues. Trimming took 1 base from V and 0 from J, leaving 7 bases between them. The CDR3 DNA reads as TGTGCCAGCAGTGAAGTCCGGTCCTCCTACAATGAGCAGTTCTTC. Its translation: CASSEVRSSYNEQFF.

The V gene is TRBV5-1, the J gene TRBJ2-7; no clear D. Trimming removed 4 bases from V and 3 bases from J, with 11 bases in between. The CDR3 consists of 13 residues. Per germline, CDR1 SGHRS and CDR2 YFSETQ. The DNA of the CDR3 is TGCGCCAGCAGCCGCGATCAGGACTACGAGCAGTACTTC. It yields the protein CASSRDQDYEQYF.

The V call is TRBV5-6, the J call TRBJ1-2; D is perhaps TRBD1 (6 bases). V was shortened by 3 bases and J by 4 bases, with 10 bases between the two germline ends. This CDR3 region has 13 residues. Germline lookup yields CDR1 SGHDT and CDR2 YYEEEE. CDR3 sequence: CASSYARGYGYTF. For the CDR3, the DNA is TGTGCCAGCAGCTATGCCAGGGGCTATGGCTACACCTTC.

The chain is built from TRBV7-3 and TRBJ2-2, with D uncertain. V lost 5 bases and J lost 1, with 11 bases in between. This CDR3 is 15 amino acids long. Germline CDR1 SGHTA, CDR2 FQGTGA. The CDR3 nucleotides are TGTGCCAGCAGCCACTCTCCGGGGAACACCGGGGAGCTGTTTTTT. Protein sequence: CASSHSPGNTGELFF. Filled out from reference TRBV7-3 and TRBJ2-2, the complete variable domain reads GAGVSQTPSNKVTEKGKYVELRCDPISGHTALYWYRQSLGQGPEFLIYFQGTGAADDSGLPNDRFFAVRPEGSVSTLKIQRTERGDSAVYLCASSHSPGNTGELFFGEGSRLTVL.

This clone occurred many times. The V and J genes are TRBV3-1 (or the pseudogene TRBV3-2) and TRBJ2-5; 10 nucleotides agree with TRBD2. CDR1 is LGHDT and CDR2 is YNNKEL in the germline V gene (reference sequence). CDR3 length: 18 amino acids. V trimming: 1 base; J trimming: 4 bases; junction bases outside the gene matches: 12. CDR3 sequence: CASSQGWLGLATLETQYF. CDR3 nucleotide sequence: TGTGCCAGCAGCCAAGGCTGGTTGGGACTAGCGACACTAGAGACCCAGTACTTC.

This chain uses TRBV6-5 with TRBJ2-6; a possible D gene is TRBD2 (5 bases). The CDR3 is made up of 14 amino acids. Per the germline V gene, CDR1 is MNHEY and CDR2 is SVGAGI. Trimming removed 11 bases from V and 2 bases from J, with 13 bases in between. CDR3: CAVARGTGANVLTF. In nucleotides, the CDR3 is TGTGCCGTAGCCCGGGGAACTGGGGCCAACGTCCTGACTTTC.

This chain joins TRBV7-8 and TRBJ2-7; 9 bases fit TRBD2. The germline V gene encodes CDR1 SGHVS and CDR2 FQNEAQ. This CDR3 has 15 amino acids. V shed 5 bases and J 5 bases; nucleotides not matched to a gene: 10. The CDR3 here is CASSVVAGDNHEQYF. The CDR3 nucleotides are TGTGCCAGCAGCGTAGTAGCGGGGGACAATCACGAGCAGTACTTC.

The chain has TRBV3-1 (or the pseudogene TRBV3-2) and TRBJ1-2; D call uncertain. This CDR3 spans 13 amino acids. V lost 4 bases and J 7 bases, leaving 13 bases between the germline ends. Looked up from germline, CDR1 is LGHDT and CDR2 is YNNKEL (reference sequence). CDR3 DNA sequence: TGTGCCAGCAGCCTAGATTCTCCGGGTGGCTACACCTTC. This gives the protein CASSLDSPGGYTF.

The chain employs TRBV7-9 and TRBJ2-7; the match to TRBD1 covers 9 bases. The germline gives CDR1 SEHNR, CDR2 FQNEAQ (reference sequence). Trimming removed 5 bases from V and 2 bases from J; junction bases left unmatched: 4. CDR3 length: 14 residues. CDR3 in DNA: TGTGCCAGCAGCCACGGGACAGGGCCCTACGAGCAGTACTTC. Protein: CASSHGTGPYEQYF.

The V gene is TRBV7-2, the J gene TRBJ2-6, with 10 bases matching TRBD2. The germline V gene encodes CDR1 SGHTA and CDR2 FQGNSA. V shed 5 bases and J 0 bases; nucleotides not matched to a gene: 10. This CDR3 contains 19 residues. The CDR3 reads CASSPGPAGGPSGANVLTF. Here the CDR3 DNA reads TGTGCCAGCAGCCCCGGGCCAGCGGGAGGGCCCTCTGGGGCCAACGTCCTGACTTTC.

The V call is TRBV28, the J call TRBJ1-4; 9 bases agree with TRBD1. The V segment lost 6 bases and the J segment 8 bases; nucleotides outside the gene matches: 10. The CDR3 has 15 amino acids. Per germline, CDR1 MDHEN and CDR2 SYDVKM. The CDR3 nucleotides read TGTGCCAGCAGCCCACGGGACAGGGTTTGGGAAAAACTGTTTTTT. Amino acid sequence: CASSPRDRVWEKLFF.

This clone occurred a few times. In DNA form, the CDR3 reads TGTGCCAGCAGCCGGGGGGCTCAAGAGACCCAGTACTTC. It is translated as CASSRGAQETQYF. J is TRBJ2-5 and V is TRBV7-9; possibly TRBD2 for D (7 bases). Germline loops: CDR1 SEHNR, CDR2 FQNEAQ (reference sequence). Trimming removed 5 bases at V and 2 bases at J, with 9 bases between. The CDR3 is made up of 13 amino acids.